This T cell receptor (beta chain) was sequenced in a study of cytomegalovirus exposure and HLA in healthy donors. Study-level results: A later analysis associated approximately 17,000 TCR beta sequences with HLA alleles at a 0.05 false discovery rate.

The CDR3 contains 19 residues. Germline V gene data show CDR1 as LNHDA and CDR2 as SQIVND (reference sequence). J was trimmed by 7 bases and V by 0 bases; bases with no gene match: 10. PCR employed 60 Vbeta and 13 Jbeta primers. The protocol was immunoSEQ multiplex PCR, while the TCRdb copy is restricted to in-frame clones and leaves out a portion. In the table there are about 190,000 clones, approximately 80% of which are singletons. This clone was observed a single time. Its specificity is unknown. The source is a woman aged 40-49 years in good health and CMV-seronegative. Sequencing input: PBMCs. The rearrangement joins TRBV19 to TRBJ2-1; 15 bases are a match to TRBD2. The CDR3: CASSIDAPGLAGGHNEQFF. The DNA for the CDR3 is TGTGCCAGTAGTATAGATGCCCCCGGACTAGCGGGAGGGCATAATGAGCAGTTCTTC.